This T cell receptor beta chain stems from a study of graft-versus-host responses after intestinal transplantation. Study as a whole: Anti-thymocyte globulin served as induction for all recipients, who then took tacrolimus and steroids for 2 to 4 years.

Here immunoSEQ multiplex PCR was the method, and the copy in TCRdb shows in-frame clones only, minus some. Altogether 20,000 to 25,000 clones are present, 50% to 60% being singletons, with the ten largest covering under 1.2%. Germline V gene sequence: CDR1 SGHRS, CDR2 YFSETQ. This CDR3 contains 15 residues. J was trimmed by 7 bases and V by 3 bases; bases with no gene match: 9. The study plated around 200,000 CFSE-labeled responders with around 200,000 irradiated, violet-dye-labeled stimulators. The input for sequencing was alloreactive CD4+ T cells from a mixed lymphocyte reaction culture, taken before intestinal transplant. Indicated subset: CFSE-low proliferating T cells sorted from approximately six-day pre-transplant mixed lymphocyte reaction (GvH or HvG direction). The receptor was derived from a human patient who received an intestinal transplant. The chain is built from TRBV5-1 and TRBJ1-2, with 10 nucleotides matching TRBD1. CDR3 amino acids: CASSWGTGEPRGYTF. The CDR3 bases are TGCGCCAGCAGCTGGGGGACAGGGGAACCTCGTGGCTACACCTTC.